This T cell receptor (beta chain) was recovered during a study of T cells in Graves' hyperthyroidism and ophthalmopathy. Newly diagnosed patients aged 18 to 65 had hyperthyroidism of under 2 months' duration. Extraction of PBMCs used 9 to 10 ml of fresh peripheral blood. RNA transcripts provided the source from which TCR beta CDR3 regions were amplified. First-round RT-PCR of the TCR CDR3 relied on the HTBI primer set. One entry per CDR3 protein, called by TCRdb with MiXCR from the multiplex PCR reads. The table shows 250,000 to 300,000 distinct CDR3 sequences, with roughly 13% occurring only once. In this sample, this clonotype turned up many times. The sample comprised blood. This clonotype originated in a woman in her thirties or forties with Graves' hyperthyroidism.

The CDR3 DNA reads TGTGCCACCAGTGATTTGTCCGGCACAGATACGCAGTATTTT. Translating it yields CATSDLSGTDTQYF. This rearrangement joins TRBV24-1 to TRBJ2-3; D is unresolved. The CDR3 is made up of 14 amino acids. Germline V gene sequence: CDR1 KGHDR, CDR2 SFDVKD. V was clipped by 0 bases and J by 1 base, with 4 bases between them.